These 9 T cell receptor beta chains were all obtained from the same sample, sequenced in a study of shared clonotypes between healthy human individuals. Clones were sequenced by immunoSEQ multiplex PCR, and TCRdb holds only the in-frame ones, with some missing. Among 400,000 to 600,000 clones listed, roughly 79% were seen once. Specimen: PBMCs. These receptors came from a middle-aged woman in good health. Some clones in this sample may be carry-over from other donors' samples.

This chain joins TRBV21-1 and TRBJ2-2. TRBV21-1 counts as a pseudogene. The CDR3 is 12 amino acids. CDR3: CASSRWGGELFF. The CDR3, as DNA: TGTGCCAGCAGCAGGTGGGGCGGGGAGCTGTTTTTT.

In DNA form, the CDR3 reads TGTGCCAGCAGCCCCGGCCAGGGGGCATTTGGGGCCAACGTCCTGACTTTC. Translated: CASSPGQGAFGANVLTF. The rearrangement joins TRBV7-9 to TRBJ2-6; 8 nucleotides agree with TRBD1. This CDR3 is built from 17 residues. Germline V CDR1 and CDR2: SEHNR, FQNEAQ (reference sequence). V was clipped by 5 bases and J by 3 bases; unmatched bases: 9. Based on the CDR3 plus reference TRBV7-9 and TRBJ2-6, the full variable domain is DTGVSQNPRHKITKRGQNVTFRCDPISEHNRLYWYRQTLGQGPEFLTYFQNEAQLEKSRLLSDRFSAERPKGSFSTLEIQRTEQGDSAMYLCASSPGQGAFGANVLTFGAGSRLTVL.

The gene calls are TRBV5-1 and TRBJ2-5, with D maybe TRBD1 (8 bases). Trimming removed 4 bases at V and 9 bases at J, with 25 bases between. Germline assignment: CDR1 SGHRS and CDR2 YFSETQ. This CDR3 has 16 amino acids. The CDR3 here is CASSILQGGGSEAQYF. In DNA form, the CDR3 reads TGCGCCAGCAGCATCTTACAGGGGGGCGGGAGTGAGGCCCAGTACTTC.

The table lists this clone with a few counts. The chain combines TRBV6-1 with TRBJ1-4; D unresolved. The CDR3 runs to 15 residues. V dropped 6 bases and J dropped 0 bases, with 11 bases sitting between them. Germline assignment: CDR1 MNHNS and CDR2 SASEGT. The CDR3 DNA follows: TGTGCCAGCAGAGGTGTCGGAACAACTAATGAAAAACTGTTTTTT. This gives the protein CASRGVGTTNEKLFF.

This clone was seen only a few times. The chain combines TRBV4-2 with TRBJ2-1; 7 nucleotides line up with TRBD2. Germline V gene lookup returns CDR1 LGHNA and CDR2 YNFKEQ. The CDR3 is made up of 17 amino acids. V was clipped by 1 base and J by 6 bases; unmatched bases: 12. CDR3 bases: TGTGCCAGCAGCCAAGGAACGGGGAGGGGAGTGGGCAATGAGCAGTTCTTC. This translates into CASSQGTGRGVGNEQFF.

The chain carries TRBV4-2 and TRBJ1-1; tentatively, D is TRBD1 (6 bases). The germline V and J ends were trimmed by 0 bases and 8 bases, with 16 bases remaining between them. CDR1 and CDR2 (germline): LGHNA, YNFKEQ. CDR3 length equals 15 residues. The CDR3 here is CASSQDVGGAFEAFF. The DNA of the CDR3 is TGTGCCAGCAGCCAAGATGTGGGGGGGGCGTTCGAAGCTTTCTTT.

This rearrangement joins TRBV5-1 to TRBJ1-5, with 7 bases lining up with TRBD1. The CDR3 is made up of 15 amino acids. The germline CDR1 and CDR2 sequences are SGHRS and YFSETQ. V gave up 7 bases and J gave up 0 bases; unmatched junction bases: 7. In DNA form, the CDR3 reads TGCGCCAGCCGACTAGGGACAGTTAGCAATCAGCCCCAGCATTTT. This translates into CASRLGTVSNQPQHF.

The chain recombines TRBV4-1 with TRBJ2-1; 8 nucleotides align to TRBD2. V trimming: 6 bases; J trimming: 5 bases; junction bases outside the gene matches: 9. This CDR3 is built from 15 residues. Germline V gene sequence: CDR1 MGHRA, CDR2 YSYEKL. The DNA for the CDR3 is TGCGCCAGCAGTATGGTTAGCGGGATAAACAATGAGCAGTTCTTC. Amino acid sequence: CASSMVSGINNEQFF.

CDR3 bases: TGTGCCAGCAGAGGAGGGCGGGAGGGCGGCGGTGGCACCGGGGAGCTGTTTTTT. As protein: CASRGGREGGGGTGELFF. The V call is TRBV27, the J call TRBJ2-2; 9 nucleotides match TRBD2. The CDR3 consists of 18 residues. Germline V gene data show CDR1 as MNHEY and CDR2 as SMNVEV (reference sequence). J gave up 4 bases and V 6 bases, and 15 bases lay outside the gene matches.